The subject of this entry is one TCR beta chain. Its specificity is not known. PCR amplification relied on 60 Vbeta primers (plus 13 Jbeta primers). Using immunoSEQ multiplex PCR, the repertoire was profiled, and TCRdb retains in-frame clones only, with some absent. Of more than 85,000 clones listed, around 10% are singletons. This CDR3 spans 13 amino acids. The germline gives CDR1 SGHRS, CDR2 YFSETQ. The V gene lost 2 bases and the J gene lost 8 bases, with 13 bases spanning the gap. This sample is part of a study of cytomegalovirus exposure and HLA in healthy donors. Whole-study context: Assignment to the Caucasian-associated ancestry cluster applied to around 76% of the approximately 420 genotyped donors. Study-wide results and caveats: As was reported, the HLA-A and HLA-B alleles of most subjects were accurately predicted from TCR beta sequences.

Everyone who donated was a healthy bone marrow donor. This clonotype was sampled from a man over 45 in good health and CMV-seropositive. Sequencing was carried out using PBMCs. The J gene is TRBJ1-2, the V gene TRBV5-1; tentative D call: TRBD1 (6 bases). The CDR3 DNA reads TGCGCCAGCAGCTTCGGCAGGGGCGAGGGCTACACCTTC. This translates into CASSFGRGEGYTF.